The T cell receptor (beta chain) under discussion was sequenced for a study of cytomegalovirus exposure and HLA in healthy donors. Overall study results and limits: TCR beta chain V- and J-gene trimming was linked, in a later analysis, to a missense variant in DCLRE1C. As was reported, the HLA-A and HLA-B alleles of most subjects were accurately predicted from TCR beta sequences. Listed as cytomegalovirus-associated were 170 or so TCR beta chains.

The primer mix had 60 Vbeta and 13 Jbeta primers. The protocol was immunoSEQ multiplex PCR, while the TCRdb copy is restricted to in-frame clones and leaves out a portion. The table has under 150,000 clones, over 60% seen once; the top ten hold approximately 1%. The CDR3 runs to 13 residues. The V end lost 2 bases, the J end lost 6 bases, and 9 bases lay between the germline ends. Per the germline V gene, CDR1 is ENHRY and CDR2 is SYGVKD. In the case of this clone: Its matching antigen is unknown.

The V gene is TRBV10-3, the J gene TRBJ2-3; D is undetermined. Sequencing input: PBMCs. This sequence was found in a human donor in good health. The CDR3 bases are TGTGCCATCAGTGAGCCGGAGCTGGATACGCAGTATTTT. Its translation: CAISEPELDTQYF.